Each of the 7 T cell receptor beta chains below was sequenced from the same sample in a study of radiotherapy plus CTLA-4 blockade in lung cancer (dated 2018 in TCRdb). The library was prepared using the immunoSEQ multiplex PCR assay. Not all clones reach the TCRdb copy of this immuneACCESS table, which keeps in-frame sequences only. Checked studies attribute under half of the gap to unresolved V genes and leave the rest unexplained. The table for this sample lists around 82,000 clones; roughly 86% of them were counted only once. The ten biggest clones cover about a sixth of the sample. The sequenced sample was peripheral blood, obtained from a patient treated with radiotherapy plus ipilimumab. These receptors were taken from a human donor with non-small cell lung cancer that progressed on radiotherapy plus ipilimumab.

J is TRBJ2-7 and V is TRBV7-3; D gene ambiguous. The germline V gene encodes CDR1 SGHTA and CDR2 FQGTGA. The CDR3 extends over 15 amino acids. Trimming left V 5 bases short and J 2 bases short, with 16 bases between. CDR3 sequence reads: CASSHHFPSTYEQYF. CDR3 in DNA: TGTGCCAGCAGCCATCATTTCCCCAGTACCTACGAGCAGTACTTC.

The chain combines TRBV6-5 with TRBJ1-2; D is perhaps TRBD1 (5 bases). The CDR3 contains 13 residues. Germline CDR1 reads MNHEY; CDR2 reads SVGAGI. Between the trimmed V and J ends, which lost 6 bases and 0 bases, there was a span of 8 bases. CDR3: CASRETANYGYTF. DNA of the CDR3: TGTGCCAGCAGGGAGACAGCTAACTATGGCTACACCTTC.

The V and J genes are TRBV28 and TRBJ1-5; no clear D gene. Per germline, CDR1 MDHEN and CDR2 SYDVKM. The ends were cut back, 8 bases at V and 5 bases at J, with 7 bases in the middle. This CDR3 has 11 amino acids. The DNA of the CDR3 is TGTGCCAGCGGGCCGGATCAGCCCCAGCATTTT. Amino acids: CASGPDQPQHF.

This chain uses TRBV5-6 with TRBJ2-7; 7 bases map to TRBD2. Germline CDR1 reads SGHDT; CDR2 reads YYEEEE. After removal of 0 bases from V and 0 bases from J, the junction contained 0 bases not matched to a gene. This CDR3 comprises 14 residues. CDR3 DNA: TGTGCCAGCAGCTTGGGACTAGCCTCCTACGAGCAGTACTTC. Its protein is CASSLGLASYEQYF.

The V and J genes are TRBV2 and TRBJ1-5, with a weak D call TRBD1 (5 bases). This CDR3 spans 15 amino acids. V gave up 7 bases and J gave up 4 bases, with 17 bases separating them. Per germline, CDR1 SNHLY and CDR2 FYNNEI. As DNA, the CDR3 is TGTGCCAGCAATGCGGGGGGACCTACAAATCAGCCCCAGCATTTT. This translates into CASNAGGPTNQPQHF.

This chain uses TRBV5-6 with TRBJ1-1; no clear D. V was clipped by 4 bases and J by 0 bases, with 19 bases between them. From germline, CDR1 is SGHDT and CDR2 YYEEEE. The CDR3 contains 17 residues. CDR3 coding DNA: TGTGCCAGCAGCAAATTGAGTGCAGTTTTCATGAACACTGAAGCTTTCTTT. Amino acid sequence: CASSKLSAVFMNTEAFF.

The chain has TRBV14 and TRBJ1-1; no clear D gene. V was pared by 6 bases and J by 8 bases, with 16 bases between. Germline CDR1 reads SGHDN; CDR2 reads FVKESK. This CDR3 spans 13 amino acids. CDR3 region: CASRVLTNSEAFF. As DNA, the CDR3 is TGTGCCAGCAGGGTACTTACTAACTCCGAAGCTTTCTTT. The full variable domain, with the rest looked up from reference TRBV14 and TRBJ1-1, is EAGVTQFPSHSVIEKGQTVTLRCDPISGHDNLYWYRRVMGKEIKFLLHFVKESKQDESGMPNNRFLAERTGGTYSTLKVQPAELEDSGVYFCASRVLTNSEAFFGQGTRLTVV.